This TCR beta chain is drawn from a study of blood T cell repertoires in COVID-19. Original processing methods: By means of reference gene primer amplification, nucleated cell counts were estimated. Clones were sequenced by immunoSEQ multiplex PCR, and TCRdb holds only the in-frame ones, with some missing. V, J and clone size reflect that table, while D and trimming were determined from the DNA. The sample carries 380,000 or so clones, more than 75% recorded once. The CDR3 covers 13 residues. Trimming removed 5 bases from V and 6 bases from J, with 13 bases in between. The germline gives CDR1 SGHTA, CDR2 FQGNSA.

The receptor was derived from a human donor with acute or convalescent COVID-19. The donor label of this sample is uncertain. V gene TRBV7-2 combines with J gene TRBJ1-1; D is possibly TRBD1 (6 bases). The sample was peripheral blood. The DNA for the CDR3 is TGTGCCAGCAGCCCTGGGGGCAGGGCTGAAGCTTTCTTT. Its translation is CASSPGGRAEAFF.